The T cell receptor beta chain under discussion was sequenced for a study of blood T cell repertoires in COVID-19. About the research overall: Italy, Spain and the United States were the sources of the convalescent and acute COVID-19 samples.

The CDR3 totals 13 residues. The V and J ends lost 1 base and 4 bases respectively, with 7 bases between them. In the original workflow: Scientists estimated how many nucleated cells there were by amplifying reference gene primers. Measured with immunoSEQ multiplex PCR; TCRdb has only the in-frame clones, and not every one. The V and J calls and clone size are taken from that table; D and trimming were inferred from the DNA. The data hold about 180,000 clones, with roughly 87% observed a single time. The source is a woman aged 45-60 years with acute or convalescent COVID-19. The rearrangement uses TRBV12-3 or TRBV12-4 and TRBJ1-2, with D unclear. Sequencing used peripheral blood. CDR3 loop: CASSLVESYGYTF. CDR3 bases: TGTGCCAGCAGTTTAGTAGAGTCCTATGGCTACACCTTC.